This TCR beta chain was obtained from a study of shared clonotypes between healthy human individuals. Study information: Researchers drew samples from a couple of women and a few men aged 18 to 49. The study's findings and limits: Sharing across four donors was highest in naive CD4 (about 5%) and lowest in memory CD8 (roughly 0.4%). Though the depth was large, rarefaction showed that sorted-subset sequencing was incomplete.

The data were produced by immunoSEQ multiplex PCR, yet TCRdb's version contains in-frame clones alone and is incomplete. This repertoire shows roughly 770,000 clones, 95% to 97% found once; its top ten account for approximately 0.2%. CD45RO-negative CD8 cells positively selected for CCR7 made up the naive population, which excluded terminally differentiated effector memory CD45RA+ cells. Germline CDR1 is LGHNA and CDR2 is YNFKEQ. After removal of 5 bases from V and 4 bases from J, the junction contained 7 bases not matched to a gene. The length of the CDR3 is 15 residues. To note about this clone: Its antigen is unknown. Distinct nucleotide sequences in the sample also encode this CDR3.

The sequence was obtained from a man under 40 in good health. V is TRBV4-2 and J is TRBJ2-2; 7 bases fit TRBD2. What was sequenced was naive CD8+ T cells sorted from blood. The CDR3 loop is CASSKGRGGTGELFF. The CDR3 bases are TGTGCCAGCAGCAAAGGGAGGGGTGGCACCGGGGAGCTGTTTTTT.